The present T cell receptor beta chain was sequenced within a study of cytomegalovirus exposure and HLA in healthy donors. Use of 60 Vbeta and 13 Jbeta primers characterized the PCR. The assay was immunoSEQ multiplex PCR, and TCRdb's table has in-frame clones only and misses some. The sample's table shows more than 100,000 clones. J was trimmed by 6 bases and V by 3 bases; bases with no gene match: 3. CDR3 size: 14 residues. Germline-derived CDR1 and CDR2 are MRHNA and SNTAGT. The J gene is TRBJ2-1, the V gene TRBV6-4; 9 nucleotides match TRBD2. This TCR was recovered from a middle-aged woman in good health and CMV-seronegative. The sample comprised PBMCs. DNA for the CDR3: TGTGCCAGCAGTGAAAGCGGGGGGTCCAATGAGCAGTTCTTC. Translated, it gives CASSESGGSNEQFF.